This TCR beta chain was identified in a study of T cell responses to AZD1222 COVID-19 vaccine. Whole-study findings and limits: Donors skewed white British and female; clonal diversity was possibly underestimated.

CDR3 length: 16 amino acids. Germline values: CDR1 SGHRS, CDR2 YFSETQ. V lost 0 bases and J 4 bases, leaving 16 bases between the germline ends. As to this clone: No antigen is known for it.

The repertoire was sequenced with immunoSEQ multiplex PCR; TCRdb's copy has only in-frame clones and lacks some. The repertoire includes tens of thousands of clones, about 90% of them detected once, and roughly 35% sits in the top ten. This clonotype originated in an adult who received the AZD1222 COVID-19 vaccine. This material consisted of peripheral blood, taken 28 days after the second AZD1222 dose. The V and J genes are TRBV5-1 and TRBJ2-5; D is ambiguous. Here the CDR3 reads CASSLARRERLETQYF. As DNA, the CDR3 is TGCGCCAGCAGCTTGGCTCGGCGAGAGCGCCTAGAGACCCAGTACTTC.